Sequencing of this T cell receptor (beta chain) was carried out in a study of blood T cell repertoires in COVID-19. Study details: The United States, Italy and Spain were the sources of the acute and convalescent COVID-19 samples.

Produced via immunoSEQ multiplex PCR; TCRdb's table is partial and in-frame only. In the table there are about 210,000 clones, about 79% of which are singletons. The CDR3 spans 16 residues. Germline V gene data show CDR1 as SGHVS and CDR2 as FQNEAQ. V shed 5 bases and J shed 1 base, with 15 bases lying between them. This chain links TRBV7-8 with TRBJ1-5, with D perhaps matching TRBD1 (5 bases). Sequencing was carried out using peripheral blood. The clonotype was recovered from a man aged 45 to 65 with active or convalescent COVID-19. The CDR3 protein is CASSLRRGWSNQPQHF. CDR3 DNA sequence: TGTGCCAGCAGCCTCAGAAGGGGTTGGAGCAATCAGCCCCAGCATTTT.